This TCR beta chain was obtained from a study of radiotherapy plus CTLA-4 blockade in lung cancer. Study-wide findings and caveats: Following radiotherapy plus ipilimumab, tumor-derived TCR clones expanded in the blood. Dynamics of early blood T cell clones, together with interferon-beta, were reportedly the best predictors of response.

The ends were cut back, 4 bases at V and 2 bases at J, with 11 bases in the middle. The germline CDR1 and CDR2 sequences are SNHLY and FYNNEI. This CDR3 contains 14 residues. Only in-frame clones appear in the TCRdb table, and some are missing; sequencing was by immunoSEQ multiplex PCR. In the table there are roughly 90,000 clones, 78% of which are singletons. Details on this clone: The antigen remains unidentified.

The source was peripheral blood, collected from a patient treated with radiotherapy plus ipilimumab. V gene TRBV2 combines with J gene TRBJ2-5, with D possibly being TRBD1 (6 bases). This TCR derives from a human donor with non-small cell lung cancer who had a partial response to radiotherapy plus ipilimumab. Some clones in this sample may be carry-over from other donors' samples. CDR3 DNA: TGTGCCAGCAGTGCAGGGGTGGGTCAAGAGACCCAGTACTTC. As protein: CASSAGVGQETQYF.